What follows are 19 T cell receptor beta chains derived from one specimen sequenced in a study of radiation and T cells in renal cell carcinoma. TCRdb's table, derived via immunoSEQ multiplex PCR, lists solely in-frame clones and lacks some. There are about 49,000 clones in the sample; 65% to 90% occur only once, and 30% to 35% lies in the top ten. Time point denoted: baseline pretreatment blood. The treatment denotes: 15 Gy SBRT to primary tumor, nephrectomy 4 weeks later. The source material was blood, sampled from a patient whose treatment included radiotherapy and nephrectomy. Receptors originate from an older woman with renal cell carcinoma.

This clone was recorded only once. CDR3 protein: CASSSGQPGTDTQYF. The CDR3 DNA is TGTGCCAGCAGCTCGGGACAGCCAGGCACAGATACGCAGTATTTT. The chain uses TRBV7-9 and TRBJ2-3, with TRBD1 matching over 7 bases. The CDR3 loop spans 15 amino acids. V shed 4 bases and J 1 base; nucleotides not matched to a gene: 5. Per the germline V gene, CDR1 is SEHNR and CDR2 is FQNEAQ (reference sequence).

This clone has a single count. The chain employs TRBV18 and TRBJ2-5; no clear D. Germline V lookup: CDR1 KGHSH, CDR2 LQKENI. There are 13 residues in the CDR3. The V and J ends lost 1 base and 1 base respectively, with 4 bases between them. CDR3 in DNA: TGTGCCAGCTCACCACAGGCCCAAGAGACCCAGTACTTC. Translating it yields CASSPQAQETQYF.

The genes are TRBV30 and TRBJ2-2; D unclear. Deletions cut 0 bases from V and 1 base from J, with 12 bases between. Germline lookup yields CDR1 GTSNPN and CDR2 SVGIG (reference sequence). CDR3 length: 16 amino acids. CDR3 region: CAWSVPPIGNTGELFF. The CDR3 DNA follows: TGTGCCTGGAGTGTTCCTCCAATTGGGAACACCGGGGAGCTGTTTTTT.

J is TRBJ1-1 and V is TRBV6-6; D may be TRBD1 (5 bases). CDR1 and CDR2 from the germline V gene are MNHNY and SVGAGI (reference sequence). There are 14 residues in the CDR3. V lost 2 bases and J 5 bases, leaving 12 bases between the germline ends. CDR3 DNA: TGTGCCAGCAGTTACCAGGGTATCTCGACTGAAGCTTTCTTT. Translated, it gives CASSYQGISTEAFF.

The gene calls are TRBV5-1 and TRBJ1-4; D not resolved. Germline V gene sequence: CDR1 SGHRS, CDR2 YFSETQ. This CDR3 comprises 18 residues. The V and J ends lost 0 bases and 0 bases respectively, with 15 bases between them. This CDR3 reads CASSLVTSYPATNEKLFF. CDR3 nucleotide sequence: TGCGCCAGCAGCTTGGTTACATCTTACCCGGCAACTAATGAAAAACTGTTTTTT.

The V and J genes are TRBV19 and TRBJ1-3, with D perhaps matching TRBD1 (6 bases). This CDR3 has 16 amino acids. CDR1 is LNHDA, CDR2 SQIVND, per germline (reference sequence). V gave up 7 bases and J gave up 2 bases, with 18 bases separating them. CDR3 nucleotides: TGTGCCAGTATCCCATTGAGGCGGGGGCCTGGAAACACCATATATTTT. Its translation is CASIPLRRGPGNTIYF.

The chain has TRBV20-1 and TRBJ1-2; TRBD1 might be the D (5 bases). Deletions cut 5 bases from V and 3 bases from J, with 7 bases between. Germline V gene data show CDR1 as DFQATT and CDR2 as SNEGSKA (reference sequence). The length of the CDR3 is 11 residues. The CDR3: CSAGQDYGYTF. Written as DNA, the CDR3 is TGCAGTGCTGGACAAGACTATGGCTACACCTTC.

This clone is a singleton in its sample. This chain links TRBV2 with TRBJ2-1; 15 bases agree with TRBD2. V dropped 3 bases and J dropped 10; count of bases not matched to a gene: 7. The CDR3 totals 16 residues. Germline V gene data show CDR1 as SNHLY and CDR2 as FYNNEI. The CDR3 bases are TGTGCCAGCAGTGACCCTAGGACTAGCGGGAGGGGGGAGCAGTTCTTC. It translates to CASSDPRTSGRGEQFF.

The genes are TRBV27 and TRBJ2-3; 12 nucleotides agree with TRBD2. Trimming removed 2 bases from V and 5 bases from J; junction bases left unmatched: 8. The germline gives CDR1 MNHEY, CDR2 SMNVEV (reference sequence). There are 17 residues in the CDR3. CDR3 loop: CASSLIPSGGAKDTQYF. The CDR3 coding sequence is TGTGCCAGCAGTTTAATTCCTAGCGGGGGGGCGAAAGATACGCAGTATTTT.

This chain links TRBV9 with TRBJ1-5; D is uncertain. V shed 4 bases and J shed 3 bases, with 8 bases lying between them. Germline CDR1 is SGDLS and CDR2 is YYNGEE. The CDR3 totals 13 residues. In DNA, the CDR3 is TGTGCCAGCAGCCCGGCGGCCAATCAGCCCCAGCATTTT. Translation: CASSPAANQPQHF.

The rearrangement uses TRBV21-1 and TRBJ1-2; the listed D gene, TRBD1, was not tested against the DNA. TRBV21-1 is noted as a pseudogene. This CDR3 region has 15 residues. The CDR3 region is CASTWTGGQDYGYTF. CDR3 coding DNA: TGTGCCAGCACCTGGACAGGGGGCCAGGACTATGGCTACACCTTC.

This chain links TRBV4-2 with TRBJ1-2; possibly TRBD1 for D (5 bases). V was clipped by 0 bases and J by 6 bases, with 14 bases between them. Germline values: CDR1 LGHNA, CDR2 YNFKEQ. The length of the CDR3 is 15 residues. CDR3 in amino acids: CASSQDQGWRDGYTF. CDR3 in DNA: TGTGCCAGCAGCCAAGATCAGGGCTGGAGAGATGGCTACACCTTC.

The chain joins TRBV6-6 to TRBJ2-3; 10 bases map to TRBD2. CDR1 and CDR2 from the germline V gene are MNHNY and SVGAGI (reference sequence). Losses at the gene ends were 0 bases for V and 8 bases for J; bases not matched to a gene: 8. This CDR3 has 16 amino acids. CDR3: CASSYSSAGGSGTQYF. The CDR3 nucleotides are TGTGCCAGCAGTTACTCTTCAGCGGGGGGGTCGGGTACGCAGTATTTT.

This rearrangement joins TRBV9 to TRBJ1-4; TRBD1 might be the D (5 bases). CDR3 length: 15 amino acids. V was clipped by 0 bases and J by 10 bases, with 16 bases between them. Germline-derived CDR1 and CDR2 are SGDLS and YYNGEE. The CDR3 reads CASSVEGQGTGKLFF. CDR3 DNA: TGTGCCAGCAGCGTAGAAGGTCAGGGTACGGGAAAACTGTTTTTT. Full variable domain (missing parts from reference TRBV9 and TRBJ1-4): DSGVTQTPKHLITATGQRVTLRCSPRSGDLSVYWYQQSLDQGLQFLIQYYNGEERAKGNILERFSAQQFPDLHSELNLSSLELGDSALYFCASSVEGQGTGKLFFGSGTQLSVL.

The chain recombines TRBV6-5 with TRBJ1-3, with TRBD1 as a possible D gene (6 bases). V lost 5 bases and J 5 bases, leaving 13 bases between the germline ends. Germline CDR1 MNHEY, CDR2 SVGAGI. The CDR3 extends over 14 amino acids. DNA of the CDR3: TGTGCCAGCAGTCCGACGACAGGTAGAAACACCATATATTTT. Encoded protein: CASSPTTGRNTIYF.

The chain uses TRBV11-2 and TRBJ2-7, with TRBD1 matching 7 bases. CDR1 and CDR2 (germline): SGHAT, FQNNGV. The junction had 5 bases not matched to a gene; V was cut back by 5 bases and J by 10 bases. This CDR3 spans 11 amino acids. The CDR3 is CASSRTGAQYF. CDR3 DNA: TGTGCCAGCAGCCGCACAGGGGCTCAGTACTTC.

The chain joins TRBV6-6 to TRBJ2-6, with D perhaps TRBD2 (5 bases). Germline lookup yields CDR1 MNHNY and CDR2 SVGAGI (reference sequence). This CDR3 is 15 amino acids long. The V and J ends lost 4 bases and 4 bases respectively, with 11 bases between them. This chain's CDR3 is CASSSSVAGANVLTF. CDR3 DNA: TGTGCCAGCAGTTCCAGTGTAGCGGGGGCCAACGTCCTGACTTTC.

The V and J genes are TRBV19 and TRBJ1-1, with a possible D match to TRBD1 (5 bases). V was shortened by 3 bases and J by 3 bases, with 14 bases between the two germline ends. This CDR3 has 15 amino acids. Germline values: CDR1 LNHDA, CDR2 SQIVND (reference sequence). In nucleotides, the CDR3 is TGTGCCAGTAGTATGCGGGGCAGGGAGGACACTGAAGCTTTCTTT. Amino acid sequence: CASSMRGREDTEAFF. Full variable domain (rest looked up from reference TRBV19 and TRBJ1-1): DGGITQSPKYLFRKEGQNVTLSCEQNLNHDAMYWYRQDPGQGLRLIYYSQIVNDFQKGDIAEGYSVSREKKESFPLTVTSAQKNPTAFYLCASSMRGREDTEAFFGQGTRLTVV.

V gene TRBV6-1 combines with J gene TRBJ1-4, with TRBD1 matching over 7 bases. Trimming cost V 3 bases and J 9 bases; bases outside gene matches: 16. The CDR3 totals 17 residues. CDR1 and CDR2 (germline): MNHNS, SASEGT. In nucleotides, the CDR3 is TGTGCCAGCAGTGACCCTAGGAGACAGGGTGTCCCTAAAAAACTGTTTTTT. Translating gives CASSDPRRQGVPKKLFF.